This record looks at one T cell receptor beta chain sequence and its context. The data stem from a study of control samples from healthy donors and cancer patients. Germline assignment: CDR1 MNHEY and CDR2 SVGEGT. The V gene end was trimmed by 0 bases and the J gene end by 5 bases; junction bases not matched to a gene: 13. The CDR3 has 18 residues. Sequencing used immunoSEQ multiplex PCR; TCRdb keeps in-frame clones, though not all of them. This table holds 150,000 or so clones, 80% to 95% found once. This TCR derives from a man aged 18-30 years in good health. The specimen was blood. This sequence joins TRBV6-2 or TRBV6-3 and TRBJ1-1; 9 bases align to TRBD1. The CDR3 is CASSYSNRLHRGRTEAFF. CDR3 sequence (DNA): TGTGCCAGCAGTTACTCGAACCGATTGCACAGGGGGCGGACTGAAGCTTTCTTT.